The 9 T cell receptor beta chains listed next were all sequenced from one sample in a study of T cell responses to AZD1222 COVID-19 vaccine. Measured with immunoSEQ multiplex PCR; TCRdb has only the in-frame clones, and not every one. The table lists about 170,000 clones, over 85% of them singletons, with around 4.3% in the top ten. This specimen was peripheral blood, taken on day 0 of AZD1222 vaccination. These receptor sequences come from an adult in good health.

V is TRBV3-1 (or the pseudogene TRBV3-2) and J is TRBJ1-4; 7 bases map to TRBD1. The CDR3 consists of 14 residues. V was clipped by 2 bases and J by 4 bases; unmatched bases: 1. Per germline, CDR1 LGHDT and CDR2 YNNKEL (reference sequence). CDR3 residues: CASSQNRGNEKLFF. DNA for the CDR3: TGTGCCAGCAGCCAAAACAGGGGTAATGAAAAACTGTTTTTT.

In DNA, the CDR3 is TGTGCCAGCAGCTCCGTATTTGGGAGAGCACTCTACGAGCAGTACTTC. Translated: CASSSVFGRALYEQYF. J is TRBJ2-7 and V is TRBV11-1, with D tentatively TRBD2 (5 bases). The CDR3 extends over 16 amino acids. Germline CDR1 SGHAT, CDR2 FQDESV (reference sequence). Trimming took off 4 bases at V and 3 bases at J, with 19 bases between the two ends.

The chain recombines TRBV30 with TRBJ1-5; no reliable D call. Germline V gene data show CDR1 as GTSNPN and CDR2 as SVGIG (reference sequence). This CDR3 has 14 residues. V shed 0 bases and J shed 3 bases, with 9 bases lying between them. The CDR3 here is CAWSVRGFNQPQHF. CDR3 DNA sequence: TGTGCCTGGAGTGTCAGAGGGTTCAATCAGCCCCAGCATTTT.

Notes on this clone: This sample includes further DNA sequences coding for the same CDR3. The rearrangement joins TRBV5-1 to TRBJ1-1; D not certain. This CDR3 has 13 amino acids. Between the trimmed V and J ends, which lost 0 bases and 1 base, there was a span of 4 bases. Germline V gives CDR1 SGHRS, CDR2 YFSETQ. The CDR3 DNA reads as TGCGCCAGCAGCTTGGTCGCGAACACTGAAGCTTTCTTT. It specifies CASSLVANTEAFF.

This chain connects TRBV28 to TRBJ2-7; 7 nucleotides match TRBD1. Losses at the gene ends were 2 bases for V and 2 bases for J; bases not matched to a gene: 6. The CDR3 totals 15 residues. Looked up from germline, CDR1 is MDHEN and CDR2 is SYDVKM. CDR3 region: CASSLVTGVPYEQYF. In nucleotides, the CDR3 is TGTGCCAGCAGTTTAGTCACAGGGGTGCCCTACGAGCAGTACTTC.

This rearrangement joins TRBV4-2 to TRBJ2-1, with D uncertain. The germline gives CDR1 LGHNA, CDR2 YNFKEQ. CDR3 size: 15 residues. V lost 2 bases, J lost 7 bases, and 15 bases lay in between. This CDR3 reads CASSQLRPNPNEQFF. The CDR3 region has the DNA TGTGCCAGCAGCCAACTAAGGCCAAACCCGAATGAGCAGTTCTTC.

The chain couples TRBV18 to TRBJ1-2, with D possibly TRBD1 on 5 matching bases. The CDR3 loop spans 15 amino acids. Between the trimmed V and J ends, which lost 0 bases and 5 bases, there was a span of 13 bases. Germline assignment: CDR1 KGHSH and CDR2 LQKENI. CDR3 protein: CASSPPGALNYGYTF. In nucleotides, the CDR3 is TGTGCCAGCTCACCACCCGGGGCGCTGAATTATGGCTACACCTTC. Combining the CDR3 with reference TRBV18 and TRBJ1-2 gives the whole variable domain NAGVMQNPRHLVRRRGQEARLRCSPMKGHSHVYWYRQLPEEGLKFMVYLQKENIIDESGMPKERFSAEFPKEGPSILRIQQVVRGDSAAYFCASSPPGALNYGYTFGSGTRLTVV.

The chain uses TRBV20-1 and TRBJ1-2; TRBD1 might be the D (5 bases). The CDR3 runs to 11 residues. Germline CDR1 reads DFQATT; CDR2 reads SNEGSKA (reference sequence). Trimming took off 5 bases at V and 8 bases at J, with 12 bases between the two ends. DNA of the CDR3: TGCAGTGCTGGACGGGACTCGGGCTACACCTTC. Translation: CSAGRDSGYTF.

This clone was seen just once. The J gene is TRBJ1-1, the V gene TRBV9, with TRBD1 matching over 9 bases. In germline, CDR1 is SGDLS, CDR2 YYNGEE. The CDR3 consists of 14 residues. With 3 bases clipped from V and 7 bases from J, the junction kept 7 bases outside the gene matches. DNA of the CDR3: TGTGCCAGCAGCGAGGAGGGACAGGGTGATGAAGCTTTCTTT. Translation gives CASSEEGQGDEAFF.